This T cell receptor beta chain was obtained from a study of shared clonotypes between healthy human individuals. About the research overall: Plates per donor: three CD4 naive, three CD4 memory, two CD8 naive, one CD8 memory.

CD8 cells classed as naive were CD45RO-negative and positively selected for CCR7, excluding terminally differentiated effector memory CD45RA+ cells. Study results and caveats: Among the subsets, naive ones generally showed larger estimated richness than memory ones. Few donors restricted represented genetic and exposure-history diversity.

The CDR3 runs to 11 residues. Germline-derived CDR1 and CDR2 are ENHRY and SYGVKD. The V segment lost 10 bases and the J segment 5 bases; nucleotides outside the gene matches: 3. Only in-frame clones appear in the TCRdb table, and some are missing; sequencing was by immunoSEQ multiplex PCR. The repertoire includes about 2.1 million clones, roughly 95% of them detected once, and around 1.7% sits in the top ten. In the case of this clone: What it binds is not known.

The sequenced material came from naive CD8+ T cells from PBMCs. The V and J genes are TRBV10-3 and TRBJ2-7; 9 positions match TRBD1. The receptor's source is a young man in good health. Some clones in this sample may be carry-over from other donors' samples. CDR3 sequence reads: CASRDRDEQYF. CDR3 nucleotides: TGTGCCAGCAGGGACAGGGACGAGCAGTACTTC.